This passage covers 30 T cell receptor beta chains from one sample sequenced in a study of T-cell memory formation after mild COVID-19. TCRdb reanalysed the 5' RACE reads using MiXCR and keeps one entry per CDR3 protein. The repertoire holds fewer than 200,000 distinct CDR3 sequences, roughly 13% seen once, with about 3.6% in the top ten. Sequencing input: PBMCs or a T cell subset sorted from them (not recorded which). Receptor source: a young man who had mild COVID-19 (a few samples of this study predate the infection). Cell type and time point are not known.

The CDR3 DNA reads as TGCAGTGCTCCCCGGGGTCCGGGAGAGACCCAGTACTTC. Translating gives CSAPRGPGETQYF. This rearrangement joins TRBV20-1 to TRBJ2-5; possibly TRBD2 for D (5 bases). The CDR3 length is 13 residues. The germline gives CDR1 DFQATT, CDR2 SNEGSKA (reference sequence). Trimming shortened V by 5 bases and J by 4 bases, and 14 bases separated the two germline ends.

In this sample, this clonotype turned up a few times. The chain's CDR3 is CASSRNTWDQETQYF. CDR3 nucleotides: TGTGCCAGCAGCCGTAACACCTGGGACCAAGAGACCCAGTACTTC. V is TRBV7-6 and J is TRBJ2-5, with D unresolved. From germline, CDR1 is SGHVS and CDR2 FNYEAQ. V was shortened by 5 bases and J by 0 bases, with 13 bases between the two germline ends. The CDR3 runs 15 residues.

This clonotype turned up a few times. V usage is TRBV6-2 or TRBV6-3 and J usage is TRBJ2-3, with 8 bases identical to TRBD1. The CDR3 contains 15 residues. Germline V lookup: CDR1 MNHEY, CDR2 SVGEGT. The J segment lost 0 bases and the V segment lost 6 bases, leaving 5 bases of the junction unmatched. The CDR3 DNA follows: TGTGCCAGCAGACCCAGGGGGCGGAGCACAGATACGCAGTATTTT. Translation gives CASRPRGRSTDTQYF.

This clonotype has only a few counts. The CDR3 protein is CASSPAGTLTSQETQYF. CDR3 bases: TGTGCCAGCTCACCGGCCGGGACGTTGACTTCCCAAGAGACCCAGTACTTC. The chain is built from TRBV18 and TRBJ2-5, with D possibly being TRBD1 or TRBD2 (5 bases each). The germline V gene encodes CDR1 KGHSH and CDR2 LQKENI. The germline V and J ends were trimmed by 3 bases and 1 base, with 18 bases remaining between them. This CDR3 is built from 17 residues.

The genes are TRBV6-5 and TRBJ1-2, with TRBD1 matching 8 bases. The J segment lost 2 bases and the V segment lost 5 bases, leaving 7 bases of the junction unmatched. CDR3 length equals 15 residues. CDR1 MNHEY and CDR2 SVGAGI come from the germline V gene. In DNA, the CDR3 is TGTGCCAGCAGTATCGCCCCAGGGGGCAACTATGGCTACACCTTC. Residues: CASSIAPGGNYGYTF.

This clonotype showed up just a few times. The chain joins TRBV7-2 to TRBJ1-2; the D is unclear. Germline CDR1 reads SGHTA; CDR2 reads FQGNSA. This CDR3 region has 12 residues. V was cut by 1 base and J by 5 bases, with 5 bases left in between. The CDR3 is CASSLGQYGYTF. The CDR3 nucleotides are TGTGCCAGCAGCTTAGGGCAATATGGCTACACCTTC.

The chain combines TRBV6-6 with TRBJ1-5; a weak D match, TRBD1 (6 bases). Germline CDR1 and CDR2: MNHNY and SVGAGI (reference sequence). V lost 7 bases and J 1 base, leaving 14 bases between the germline ends. The CDR3 is made up of 15 amino acids. In nucleotides, the CDR3 is TGTGCCAGCACTGACCGGGACATGAGCAATCAGCCCCAGCATTTT. The encoded protein is CASTDRDMSNQPQHF.

This clonotype was picked up a small number of times. The chain combines TRBV5-1 with TRBJ1-3; D is uncertain. V was shortened by 0 bases and J by 4 bases, with 5 bases between the two germline ends. This CDR3 spans 13 amino acids. Germline CDR1 reads SGHRS; CDR2 reads YFSETQ. The DNA of the CDR3 is TGCGCCAGCAGCTTGGACAGCGGAAACACCATATATTTT. It translates to CASSLDSGNTIYF.

The chain employs TRBV29-1 and TRBJ1-4, with D possibly matching TRBD1 (5 bases). Germline-derived CDR1 and CDR2 are SQVTM and ANQGSEA. V lost 4 bases and J 8 bases, leaving 11 bases between the germline ends. This CDR3 contains 12 residues. This CDR3 is CSVGGVGEKLFF. As DNA, the CDR3 is TGCAGCGTTGGAGGGGTTGGGGAAAAACTGTTTTTT. Drawing the rest from reference TRBV29-1 and TRBJ1-4, the complete variable domain is SAVISQKPSRDICQRGTSLTIQCQVDSQVTMMFWYRQQPGQSLTLIATANQGSEATYESGFVIDKFPISRPNLTFSTLTVSNMSPEDSSIYLCSVGGVGEKLFFGSGTQLSVL.

This clonotype was found many times. V is TRBV7-2 and J is TRBJ2-3, with TRBD2 identical over 7 bases. Unmatched junction bases numbered 8, after V lost 3 bases and J lost 5 bases. CDR3 length: 15 residues. Per the germline V gene, CDR1 is SGHTA and CDR2 is FQGNSA. The CDR3 DNA follows: TGTGCCAGCAGCTTCCCGGGAGGCATTCGAGATACGCAGTATTTT. Residues: CASSFPGGIRDTQYF.

This clonotype was counted ten times or more. The V and J genes are TRBV5-1 and TRBJ2-3; D is unresolved. Germline V gene sequence: CDR1 SGHRS, CDR2 YFSETQ. V was cut by 4 bases and J by 2 bases, with 11 bases left in between. The CDR3 totals 14 residues. The CDR3 region has the DNA TGCGCCAGCAGCAAGGACGGATACACAGATACGCAGTATTTT. This codes for CASSKDGYTDTQYF.

The sample holds many counts of this clonotype. The chain employs TRBV7-2 and TRBJ2-1, with D tentatively TRBD1 (5 bases). The CDR3 sequence is 15 residues long. V gave up 3 bases and J gave up 9 bases, with 18 bases separating them. Germline CDR1 SGHTA, CDR2 FQGNSA. CDR3 protein: CASSFQPDIYSEQFF. For the CDR3, the DNA is TGTGCCAGCAGCTTTCAACCGGACATCTATAGTGAGCAGTTCTTC.

This clonotype was picked up one time. The chain uses TRBV5-6 and TRBJ2-3; D gene uncertain. V lost 7 bases and J 3 bases, leaving 3 bases between the germline ends. In germline, CDR1 is SGHDT, CDR2 YYEEEE. The CDR3 is 10 residues long. The CDR3 region is CASGTDTQYF. The CDR3 DNA follows: TGTGCCAGCGGGACAGATACGCAGTATTTT.

In this sample, this clonotype turned up a few times. The CDR3 is CASSLSRVRDTQYF. CDR3 nucleotides: TGCGCCAGCAGCTTATCCAGGGTACGAGATACGCAGTATTTT. This chain joins TRBV5-1 and TRBJ2-3, with D possibly matching TRBD1 (5 bases). V was shortened by 2 bases and J by 5 bases, with 12 bases between the two germline ends. In germline, CDR1 is SGHRS, CDR2 YFSETQ. The CDR3 loop spans 14 amino acids.

This clonotype was seen only a few times. This chain connects TRBV28 to TRBJ2-3, with TRBD1 matching over 7 bases. After removal of 8 bases from V and 2 bases from J, the junction contained 4 bases not matched to a gene. The CDR3 contains 13 residues. CDR1 is MDHEN and CDR2 is SYDVKM in the germline V gene. The CDR3 is CASWDRNTDTQYF. DNA of the CDR3: TGTGCCAGCTGGGACAGAAACACAGATACGCAGTATTTT.

The V gene is TRBV7-3, the J gene TRBJ2-3, with D possibly being TRBD1 or TRBD2 (5 bases each). Per the germline V gene, CDR1 is SGHTA and CDR2 is FQGTGA. V lost 1 base to trimming and J lost 6 bases, with 20 bases between them. The CDR3 extends over 17 amino acids. CDR3 loop: CASSLNRKGLAGDTQYF. CDR3 nucleotides: TGTGCCAGCAGCTTAAATCGCAAGGGGCTAGCTGGGGATACGCAGTATTTT.

V is TRBV5-1 and J is TRBJ2-1, with TRBD2 identical over 11 bases. This CDR3 is built from 16 residues. CDR1 is SGHRS and CDR2 is YFSETQ in the germline V gene. Unmatched junction bases numbered 5, after V lost 0 bases and J lost 6 bases. CDR3 sequence reads: CASSLEVAGGLNEQFF. In DNA form, the CDR3 reads TGCGCCAGCAGCTTGGAGGTAGCGGGGGGGCTCAATGAGCAGTTCTTC.

This clonotype showed up just a few times. V usage is TRBV5-1 and J usage is TRBJ1-1; perhaps TRBD1 as D (6 bases). This CDR3 has 13 amino acids. V lost 5 bases, J lost 4 bases, and 12 bases lay in between. Germline loops: CDR1 SGHRS, CDR2 YFSETQ. The CDR3 sequence: CASREGGFTEAFF. The CDR3 coding sequence is TGCGCCAGCAGAGAGGGGGGATTCACTGAAGCTTTCTTT.

CDR3 bases: TGTGCCAGCAGCTTGACAGGGCGGGGAGATACGCAGTATTTT. Its protein product is CASSLTGRGDTQYF. The rearrangement uses TRBV5-6 and TRBJ2-3; D may be TRBD1 or TRBD2 (6 bases each). V was cut by 1 base and J by 5 bases, with 11 bases left in between. CDR1 SGHDT and CDR2 YYEEEE come from the germline V gene. This CDR3 spans 14 amino acids.

V usage is TRBV10-3 and J usage is TRBJ1-4, with 11 bases fitting TRBD1. The CDR3 is 14 residues long. CDR1 is ENHRY, CDR2 SYGVKD, per germline. V trimming: 4 bases; J trimming: 6 bases; junction bases outside the gene matches: 1. Written as DNA, the CDR3 is TGTGCCATCAGTGGGACAGGGGGCTATGAAAAACTGTTTTTT. It specifies CAISGTGGYEKLFF.

This clonotype was observed a few times. This chain uses TRBV7-2 with TRBJ2-7; 8 bases match TRBD1. Unmatched junction bases numbered 9, after V lost 5 bases and J lost 3 bases. The CDR3 consists of 15 residues. The germline V gene has CDR1 SGHTA and CDR2 FQGNSA. CDR3 nucleotide sequence: TGTGCCAGCAGCCTGACCGGACAGGGACTCTACGAGCAGTACTTC. This sequence encodes CASSLTGQGLYEQYF.

The CDR3 spells CASSLPNRTGGFYTGELFF. The CDR3 DNA is TGCGCCAGCAGCTTGCCCAATAGGACAGGGGGCTTCTACACCGGGGAGCTGTTTTTT. This chain connects TRBV5-1 to TRBJ2-2; 11 bases match TRBD1. Germline-derived CDR1 and CDR2 are SGHRS and YFSETQ. V lost 1 base, J lost 3 bases, and 11 bases stayed unmatched. There are 19 residues in the CDR3.

The sample holds a few counts of this clonotype. The chain is built from TRBV6-2 or TRBV6-3 and TRBJ1-5, with unresolved D. The germline CDR1 and CDR2 sequences are MNHEY and SVGEGT. The V gene lost 2 bases and the J gene lost 0 bases, with 5 bases spanning the gap. The CDR3 totals 14 residues. The CDR3 is CASSYGNSNQPQHF. The CDR3 DNA is TGTGCCAGCAGTTACGGAAATAGCAATCAGCCCCAGCATTTT.

This clonotype was found many times. CDR3 nucleotides: TGTGCCAGCAGTTTACGGGGGGGACAGGGTTACAATGAGCAGTTCTTC. Translated, it gives CASSLRGGQGYNEQFF. The gene calls are TRBV6-5 and TRBJ2-1; D possibly corresponds to TRBD1 (9 bases). Germline V lookup: CDR1 MNHEY, CDR2 SVGAGI. The CDR3 has 16 residues. V lost 4 bases to trimming and J lost 4 bases, with 17 bases between them.

V usage is TRBV7-2 and J usage is TRBJ1-4; D remains ambiguous. Germline assignment: CDR1 SGHTA and CDR2 FQGNSA. The V end was cut by 2 bases, the J end by 7 bases, with 11 bases between. The CDR3 is 14 residues long. Written as DNA, the CDR3 is TGTGCCAGCAGCTTAAGTCCAGTTTCTGAAAAACTGTTTTTT. Protein product: CASSLSPVSEKLFF.

The rearrangement links TRBV20-1 to TRBJ2-1, with D perhaps matching TRBD2 (7 bases). The V gene lost 5 bases and the J gene lost 7 bases, with 15 bases spanning the gap. The CDR3 has 13 amino acids. In germline, CDR1 is DFQATT, CDR2 SNEGSKA (reference sequence). The CDR3: CSAQKGGANEQFF. CDR3 nucleotides: TGCAGTGCTCAGAAGGGGGGGGCGAATGAGCAGTTCTTC.

The rearrangement uses TRBV10-3 and TRBJ2-3, with no clear D. The CDR3 loop spans 14 amino acids. From germline, CDR1 is ENHRY and CDR2 SYGVKD. Trimming cost V 3 bases and J 0 bases, with 7 bases left between them. This CDR3 reads CAISEEQSTDTQYF. Here the CDR3 DNA reads TGTGCCATCAGTGAAGAGCAGAGCACAGATACGCAGTATTTT.

This clonotype occurred many times. The rearrangement uses TRBV5-1 and TRBJ1-4, with TRBD1 as a possible D gene (6 bases). The ends were cut back, 7 bases at V and 4 bases at J, with 17 bases in the middle. CDR1 SGHRS and CDR2 YFSETQ come from the germline V gene. The CDR3 has 15 residues. CDR3 coding DNA: TGCGCCAGCTCCGATCCGAGGACAGATAATGAAAAACTGTTTTTT. Residues: CASSDPRTDNEKLFF.

This clonotype was counted between two and nine times. The chain uses TRBV5-1 and TRBJ2-7, with 7 bases aligning to TRBD2. There are 15 residues in the CDR3. In germline, CDR1 is SGHRS, CDR2 YFSETQ. The ends lost 4 bases at V and 7 bases at J; junction bases unmatched: 14. The DNA for the CDR3 is TGCGCCAGCAGCCCAAGCGGGGCTCCCTCATGGGAGCAGTACTTC. This gives the protein CASSPSGAPSWEQYF.

The CDR3 sequence: CAIRPDRFYEKLFF. CDR3 bases: TGTGCCATCAGGCCTGACAGATTTTATGAAAAACTGTTTTTT. V and J are TRBV10-3 and TRBJ1-4, with D possibly matching TRBD1 (5 bases). Germline assignment: CDR1 ENHRY and CDR2 SYGVKD. The CDR3 is 14 amino acids. The V end lost 6 bases, the J end lost 6 bases, and 14 bases lay between the germline ends.